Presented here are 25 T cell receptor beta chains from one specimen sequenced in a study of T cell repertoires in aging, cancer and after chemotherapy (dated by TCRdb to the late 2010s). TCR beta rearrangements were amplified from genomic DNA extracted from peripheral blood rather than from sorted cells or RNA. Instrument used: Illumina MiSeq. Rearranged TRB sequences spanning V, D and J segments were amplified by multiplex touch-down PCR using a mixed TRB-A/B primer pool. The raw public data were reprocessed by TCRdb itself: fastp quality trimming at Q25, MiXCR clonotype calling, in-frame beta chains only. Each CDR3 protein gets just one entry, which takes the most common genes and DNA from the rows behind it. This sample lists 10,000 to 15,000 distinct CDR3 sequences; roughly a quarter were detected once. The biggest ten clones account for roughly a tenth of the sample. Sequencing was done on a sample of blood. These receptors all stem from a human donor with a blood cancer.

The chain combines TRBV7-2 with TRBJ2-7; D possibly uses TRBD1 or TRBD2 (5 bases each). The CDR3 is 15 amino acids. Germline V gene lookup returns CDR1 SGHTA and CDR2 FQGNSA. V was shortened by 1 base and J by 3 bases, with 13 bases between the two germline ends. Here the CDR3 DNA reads TGTGCCAGCAGCTTAGGCCAGGGACGGTACTACGAGCAGTACTTC. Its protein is CASSLGQGRYYEQYF.

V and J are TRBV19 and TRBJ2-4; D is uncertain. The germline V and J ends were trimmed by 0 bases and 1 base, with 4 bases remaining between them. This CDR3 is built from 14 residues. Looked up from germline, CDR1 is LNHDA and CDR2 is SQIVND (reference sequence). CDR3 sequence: CASSIEGAKNIQYF. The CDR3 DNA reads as TGTGCCAGTAGTATAGAGGGGGCCAAAAACATTCAGTACTTC.

CDR3: CASSPLGTLNYGYTF. The CDR3 nucleotides are TGTGCCAGCAGTCCCCTGGGGACCCTGAACTATGGCTACACCTTC. The genes are TRBV6-1 and TRBJ1-2; D may be TRBD1 (5 bases). V was shortened by 5 bases and J by 2 bases, with 15 bases between the two germline ends. Germline V gives CDR1 MNHNS, CDR2 SASEGT. CDR3 length: 15 residues.

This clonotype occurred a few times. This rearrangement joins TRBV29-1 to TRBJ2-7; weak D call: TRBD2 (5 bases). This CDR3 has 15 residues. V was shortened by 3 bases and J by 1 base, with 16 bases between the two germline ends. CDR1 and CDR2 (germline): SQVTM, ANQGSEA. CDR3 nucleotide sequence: TGCAGCGTTGATAAGTGGGAGTCTGGATCCTACGAGCAGTACGTC. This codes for CSVDKWESGSYEQYV.

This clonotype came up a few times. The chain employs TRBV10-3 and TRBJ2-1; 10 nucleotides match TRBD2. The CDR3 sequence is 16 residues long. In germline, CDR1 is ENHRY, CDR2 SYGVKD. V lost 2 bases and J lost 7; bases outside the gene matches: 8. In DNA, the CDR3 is TGTGCCATCAGTGAGGAAAGCGGGAGGGCCGGGAATGAGCAGTTCTTC. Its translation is CAISEESGRAGNEQFF.

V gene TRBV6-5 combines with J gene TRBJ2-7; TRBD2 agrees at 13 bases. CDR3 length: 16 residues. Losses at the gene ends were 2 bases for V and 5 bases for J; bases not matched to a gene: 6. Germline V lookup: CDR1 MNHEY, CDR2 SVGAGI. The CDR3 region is CASSYPGLAGENEQYF. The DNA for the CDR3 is TGTGCCAGCAGTTACCCCGGACTAGCGGGAGAGAACGAGCAGTACTTC.

This CDR3 is CASSLDSTDTQYF. In DNA, the CDR3 is TGCGCCAGCAGCTTGGATAGCACAGATACGCAGTATTTT. The gene calls are TRBV5-1 and TRBJ2-3; no reliable D call. Trimming cost V 0 bases and J 0 bases, with 2 bases left between them. This CDR3 is built from 13 residues. The germline V gene has CDR1 SGHRS and CDR2 YFSETQ.

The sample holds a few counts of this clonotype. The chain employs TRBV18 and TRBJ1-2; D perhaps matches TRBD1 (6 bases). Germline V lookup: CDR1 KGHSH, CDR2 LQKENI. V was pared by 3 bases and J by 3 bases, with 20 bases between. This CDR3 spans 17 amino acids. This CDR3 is CASSPRTVPGWDYGYTF. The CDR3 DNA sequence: TGTGCCAGCTCACCGCGGACAGTTCCTGGGTGGGACTATGGCTACACCTTC.

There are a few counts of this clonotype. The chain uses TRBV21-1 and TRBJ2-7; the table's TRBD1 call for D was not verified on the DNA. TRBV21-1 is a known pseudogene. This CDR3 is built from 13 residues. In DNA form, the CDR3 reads TGTGCCAGCATCAGGACAGGAGTTTACGAGCAGTACGTC. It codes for CASIRTGVYEQYV.

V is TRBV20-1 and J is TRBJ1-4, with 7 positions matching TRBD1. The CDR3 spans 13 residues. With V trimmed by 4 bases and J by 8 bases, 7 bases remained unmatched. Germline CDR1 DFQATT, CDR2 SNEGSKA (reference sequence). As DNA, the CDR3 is TGCAGTGCTACAAGGACAGGCGTGGAAAAACTGTTTTTT. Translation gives CSATRTGVEKLFF.

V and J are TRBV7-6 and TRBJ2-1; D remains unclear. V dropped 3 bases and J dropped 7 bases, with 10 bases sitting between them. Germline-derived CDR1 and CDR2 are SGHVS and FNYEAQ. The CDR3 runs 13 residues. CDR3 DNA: TGTGCCAGCAGCTTCGGTGGAATTAATGAGCAGTTCTTC. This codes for CASSFGGINEQFF.

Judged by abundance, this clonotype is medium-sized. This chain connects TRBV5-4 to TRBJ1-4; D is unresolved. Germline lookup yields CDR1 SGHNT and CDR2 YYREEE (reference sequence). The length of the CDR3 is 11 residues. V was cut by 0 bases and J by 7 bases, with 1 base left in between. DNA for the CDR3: TGTGCCAGCAGCTTGGGTGAAAAACTGTTTTTT. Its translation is CASSLGEKLFF. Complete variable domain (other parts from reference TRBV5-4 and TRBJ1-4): ETGVTQSPTHLIKTRGQQVTLRCSSQSGHNTVSWYQQALGQGPQFIFQYYREEENGRGNFPPRFSGLQFPNYSSELNVNALELDDSALYLCASSLGEKLFFGSGTQLSVL.

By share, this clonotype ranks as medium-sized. The CDR3 is CASSARDSRPDTQYF. The DNA for the CDR3 is TGTGCCAGCAGTGCTCGGGACAGCCGGCCAGATACGCAGTATTTT. The V gene is TRBV6-1, the J gene TRBJ2-3; 7 bases fit TRBD1. This CDR3 region has 15 residues. V shed 4 bases, J shed 4 bases, and the junction held 8 bases outside the gene matches. Germline V CDR1 and CDR2: MNHNS, SASEGT.

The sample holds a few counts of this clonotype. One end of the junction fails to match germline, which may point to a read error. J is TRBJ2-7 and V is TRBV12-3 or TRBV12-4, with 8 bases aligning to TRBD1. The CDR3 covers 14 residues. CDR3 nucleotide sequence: TGTGCCAGCAGTTCAGGGACAGGCTACTACGAGCAGTACTTT. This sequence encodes CASSSGTGYYEQYF.

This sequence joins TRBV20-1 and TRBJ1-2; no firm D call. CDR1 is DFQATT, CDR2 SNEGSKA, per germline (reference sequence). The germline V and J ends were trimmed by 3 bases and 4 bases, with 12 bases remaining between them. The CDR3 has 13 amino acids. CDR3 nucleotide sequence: TGCAGTGCTAGTAGAGAAAACGGCTATGGCTACACCTTC. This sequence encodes CSASRENGYGYTF.

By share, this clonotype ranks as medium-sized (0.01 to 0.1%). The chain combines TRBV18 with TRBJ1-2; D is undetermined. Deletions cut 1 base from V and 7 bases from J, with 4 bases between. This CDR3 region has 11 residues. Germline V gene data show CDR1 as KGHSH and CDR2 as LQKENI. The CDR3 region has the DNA TGTGCCAGCTCACCACGGTCTGGCTACACCTTC. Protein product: CASSPRSGYTF.

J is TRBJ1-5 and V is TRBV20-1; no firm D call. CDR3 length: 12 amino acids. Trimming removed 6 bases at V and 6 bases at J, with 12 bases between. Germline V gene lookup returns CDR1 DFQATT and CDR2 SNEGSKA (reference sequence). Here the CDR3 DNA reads TGCAGTGCGAGTCTATACGGTCAGCCCCAGCATTTT. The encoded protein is CSASLYGQPQHF.

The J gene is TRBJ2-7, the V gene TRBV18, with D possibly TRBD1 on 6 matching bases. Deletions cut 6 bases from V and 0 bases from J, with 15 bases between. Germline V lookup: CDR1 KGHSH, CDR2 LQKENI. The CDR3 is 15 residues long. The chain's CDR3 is CASSAGALSSYEQYV. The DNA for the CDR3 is TGTGCCAGCTCTGCAGGGGCCTTAAGCTCCTACGAGCAGTACGTC.

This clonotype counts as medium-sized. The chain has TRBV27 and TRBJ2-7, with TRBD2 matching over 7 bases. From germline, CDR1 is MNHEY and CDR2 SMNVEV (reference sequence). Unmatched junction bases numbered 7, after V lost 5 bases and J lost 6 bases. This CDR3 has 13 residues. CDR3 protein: CASSGGLLIEQYF. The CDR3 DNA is TGTGCCAGCAGTGGGGGACTACTCATCGAGCAGTACTTC.

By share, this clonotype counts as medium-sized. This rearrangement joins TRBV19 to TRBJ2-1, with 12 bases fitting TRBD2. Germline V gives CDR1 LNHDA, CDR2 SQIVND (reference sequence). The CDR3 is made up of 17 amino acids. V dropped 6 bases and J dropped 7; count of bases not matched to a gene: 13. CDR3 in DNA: TGTGCCAGTAGGGGTATCCTAGCGGGAGGGAGGAGGAATGAGCAGTTCTTC. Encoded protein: CASRGILAGGRRNEQFF.

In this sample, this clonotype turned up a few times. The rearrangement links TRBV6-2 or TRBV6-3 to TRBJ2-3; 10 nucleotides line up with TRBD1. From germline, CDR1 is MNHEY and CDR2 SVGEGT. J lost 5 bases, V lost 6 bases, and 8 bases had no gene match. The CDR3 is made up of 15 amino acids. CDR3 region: CASRETGGYGDTQYF. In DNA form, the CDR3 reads TGTGCCAGCAGGGAGACAGGGGGCTACGGAGATACGCAGTATTTT.

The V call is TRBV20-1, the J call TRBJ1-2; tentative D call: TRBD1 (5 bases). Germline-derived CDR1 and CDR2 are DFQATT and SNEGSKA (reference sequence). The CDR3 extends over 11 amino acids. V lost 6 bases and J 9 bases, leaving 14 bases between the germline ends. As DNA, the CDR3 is TGCAGTGCCCTGACAGTAGGCAGCTACACCTTC. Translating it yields CSALTVGSYTF.

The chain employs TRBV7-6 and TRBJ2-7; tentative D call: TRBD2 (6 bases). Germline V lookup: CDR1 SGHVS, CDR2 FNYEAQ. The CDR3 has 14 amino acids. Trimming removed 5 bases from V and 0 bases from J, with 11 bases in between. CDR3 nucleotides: TGTGCCAGCAGCCCGGAGGGGAGCTCCTACGAGCAGTACTTC. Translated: CASSPEGSSYEQYF.

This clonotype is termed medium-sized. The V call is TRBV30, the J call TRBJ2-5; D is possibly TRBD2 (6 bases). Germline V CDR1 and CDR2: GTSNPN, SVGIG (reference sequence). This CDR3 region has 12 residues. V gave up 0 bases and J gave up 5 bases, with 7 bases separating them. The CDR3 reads CAWSVLAETQYF. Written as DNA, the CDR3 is TGTGCCTGGAGTGTTCTAGCGGAGACCCAGTACTTC.

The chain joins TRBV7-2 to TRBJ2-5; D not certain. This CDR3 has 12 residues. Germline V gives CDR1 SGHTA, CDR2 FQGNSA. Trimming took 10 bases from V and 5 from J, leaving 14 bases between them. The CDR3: CATTSLVETQYF. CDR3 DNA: TGTGCCACCACCAGTCTTGTGGAGACCCAGTACTTC.